This is a list of T cell receptor beta chains from one sample in a study of blood T cell repertoires in COVID-19. Assay: immunoSEQ multiplex PCR; the TCRdb copy retains only in-frame clones and omits some. This sample carries approximately 300,000 clones, 80% to 95% of them seen once, and the ten largest clones take about 18%. Specimen: PBMCs or T cells enriched from blood (not recorded which). The receptors here all came from a woman under 40 who had recovered from COVID-19. CDR3s leave out the opening cysteine and the closing phenylalanine or tryptophan.

v_call	j_call	cdr3_aa
TRBV18	TRBJ1-2	ASSPPGGYGYT
TRBV13	TRBJ2-7	ASSRTGGKTYEQY
TRBV10-3	TRBJ2-2	AIRETGTKSTGELF
TRBV28	TRBJ1-3	ASSPWDSGNTIY
TRBV2	TRBJ1-1	ASSTARVTEAF
TRBV6-5	TRBJ2-3	ASRMGQTTDTQY
TRBV3-1/TRBV3-2	TRBJ2-1	ASSPLSGRVGEQF
TRBV6-5	TRBJ1-4	ASRPTGGRGEKLF
TRBV9	TRBJ2-3	ASSVSSGRRDTQY
TRBV5-1	TRBJ2-7	ASSPVGGPESLQY
TRBV4-3	TRBJ2-7	ASSQSRRGRVNEQY
TRBV30	TRBJ2-7	AWRGQGLKQY
TRBV19	TRBJ1-1	ASSIAGGSMNTEAF
TRBV4-3	TRBJ1-2	ASSQAPGDYGYT
TRBV27	TRBJ1-6	ASSLSGDRGSPLH
TRBV5-1	TRBJ2-1	ASSFYGGSYNEQF
TRBV2	TRBJ1-2	ATQREANYGYT
TRBV4-2	TRBJ1-2	ASSQDEGRGYGYT
TRBV28	TRBJ1-2	ASSFPEGARDYGYT
TRBV7-3	TRBJ2-2	ASSKSPTSGELF
TRBV6-5	TRBJ1-6	ASRQGLGYNSPLH
TRBV5-1	TRBJ1-3	ASSSQGFSGNTIY
TRBV6-5	TRBJ2-2	ASSYSQGNTGELF
TRBV4-1	TRBJ1-2	ASSQMQGLYGYT
TRBV29-1	TRBJ2-5	SVEVQGETQY
TRBV19	TRBJ2-2	ASRLGPGQGAGGELF
TRBV5-4	TRBJ1-2	ASSLRDRGQGYGYT
TRBV2	TRBJ2-1	ASTVGLAGGLSYNEQF
TRBV19	TRBJ1-6	ASRRPTGRGISPLH
TRBV6-2/TRBV6-3	TRBJ1-5	ASSPSPRGGINQPQH